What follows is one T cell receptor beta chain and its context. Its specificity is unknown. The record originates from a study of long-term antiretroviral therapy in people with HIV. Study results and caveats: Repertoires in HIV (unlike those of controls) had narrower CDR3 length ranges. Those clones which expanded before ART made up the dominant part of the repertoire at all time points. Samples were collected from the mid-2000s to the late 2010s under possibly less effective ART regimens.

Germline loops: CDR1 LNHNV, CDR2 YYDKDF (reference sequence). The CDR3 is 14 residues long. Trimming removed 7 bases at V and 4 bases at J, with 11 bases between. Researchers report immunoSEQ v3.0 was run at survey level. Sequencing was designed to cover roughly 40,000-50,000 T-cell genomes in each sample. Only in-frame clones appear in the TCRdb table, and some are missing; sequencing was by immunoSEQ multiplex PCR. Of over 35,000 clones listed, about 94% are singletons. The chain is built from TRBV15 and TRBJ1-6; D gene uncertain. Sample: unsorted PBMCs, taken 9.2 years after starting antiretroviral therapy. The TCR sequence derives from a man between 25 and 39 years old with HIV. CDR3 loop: CATKVAGYNSPLHF. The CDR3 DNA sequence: TGTGCCACCAAGGTAGCAGGTTATAATTCACCCCTCCACTTT.